This is a list of T cell receptor beta chains from one sample in a study of blood T cell repertoires in COVID-19. Measured with immunoSEQ multiplex PCR; TCRdb has only the in-frame clones, and not every one. In the table there are 250,000 to 300,000 clones, roughly 85% of which are singletons. Source material: peripheral blood. All receptors derive from a man aged 50 to 60 with active or convalescent COVID-19. Both conserved end residues are part of each CDR3. The D gene is left open where the match is weak. Rows may omit the clone size; those that give it use once, few, many or a size class.

TRBV29-1	TRBJ1-3	TRBD1	-	CSVGPEAQGKHGNTIYF	TGCAGCGTTGGTCCCGAGGCACAGGGGAAACACGGAAACACCATATATTTT
TRBV7-2	TRBJ2-1	-	-	CASSFGNEQFF	TGTGCCAGCAGCTTCGGGAATGAGCAGTTCTTC
TRBV9	TRBJ2-2	TRBD2	-	CASSAGTIDTGELFF	TGTGCCAGCAGCGCGGGGACTATAGACACCGGGGAGCTGTTTTTT
TRBV30	TRBJ1-1	-	-	CAWSLPRDMNTEAFF	TGTGCCTGGAGTTTGCCCCGGGACATGAACACTGAAGCTTTCTTT
TRBV4-1	TRBJ2-1	-	-	CASSQDFGLNNEQFF	TGCGCCAGCAGCCAAGATTTTGGGCTAAACAATGAGCAGTTCTTC
TRBV4-3	TRBJ1-1	-	-	CASSQVSGGRSAFF	TGCGCCAGCAGCCAGGTTAGCGGAGGGCGCTCGGCTTTCTTT
TRBV19	TRBJ2-3	-	-	CASRRSISGDTQYF	TGTGCCAGTAGGCGGTCAATCAGTGGGGATACGCAGTATTTT
TRBV28	TRBJ1-2	TRBD1	-	CASSRDRGPNNYGYTF	TGTGCCAGCAGCCGGGACAGGGGACCTAATAACTATGGCTACACCTTC
TRBV5-1	TRBJ1-2	-	-	CASSFVNAGGNGYTF	TGCGCCAGCAGCTTTGTTAACGCCGGGGGTAATGGCTACACCTTC
TRBV19	TRBJ2-1	TRBD2	few	CASSKTSGRADEQFF	TGTGCCAGTAGTAAGACTAGCGGGAGGGCTGATGAGCAGTTCTTC
TRBV5-1	TRBJ2-1	-	-	CASSLVSDMIDEQFF	TGCGCCAGCAGCTTGGTCTCTGATATGATAGATGAGCAGTTCTTC